This TCR beta chain is drawn from a study of T cells in Graves' hyperthyroidism and ophthalmopathy. At least ten counts were recorded for this clonotype. With a duration under 2 months, the hyperthyroidism was newly diagnosed in patients aged 18 to 65. Exclusion of patients followed from uncontrolled infection, other autoimmune disease, pregnancy or lactation. Diagnostic decisions used clinical symptoms, serum thyroxine and TRAb, thyroid ultrasound and orbital computed tomography. The investigators amplified TCR beta CDR3 regions from RNA transcripts. HTBI primers were used for first-round RT-PCR of the TCR CDR3. Each CDR3 protein gets one entry after TCRdb re-called the multiplex PCR reads with MiXCR. The repertoire holds about 420,000 distinct CDR3 sequences, with around 16% as singletons. The CDR3 extends over 13 amino acids. Germline V CDR1 and CDR2: DFQATT, SNEGSKA (reference sequence). Between the trimmed V and J ends, which lost 7 bases and 5 bases, there was a span of 14 bases.

Material: blood. The V call is TRBV20-1, the J call TRBJ2-2; weak D call: TRBD1 (6 bases). The receptor was isolated from a woman aged 18-29 years with Graves' hyperthyroidism. DNA of the CDR3: TGCAGTGTTACCTCCAGGGGAACCGGGGAGCTGTTTTTT. Translated: CSVTSRGTGELFF.